Reported below is one T cell receptor beta chain. Its antigen is currently unknown. Germline values: CDR1 SGHNT, CDR2 YYREEE (reference sequence). The CDR3 length is 15 residues. With V trimmed by 0 bases and J by 0 bases, 0 bases remained unmatched. This sample is part of a study of cytomegalovirus exposure and HLA in healthy donors. Findings and limits, study-wide: CMV serostatus alone was available as immune exposure information. Presence/absence results assume similar sequencing depth per donor, which may not hold.

13 Jbeta primers and 60 Vbeta primers were used for the PCR. Measured with immunoSEQ multiplex PCR; TCRdb has only the in-frame clones, and not every one. This sample has roughly 77,000 clones, with around two thirds found just once. Sequencing was performed on PBMCs. The rearrangement uses TRBV5-4 and TRBJ1-3; 7 bases are a match to TRBD1. The origin of this receptor is a woman in her 50s in good health and CMV-seropositive. For the CDR3, the DNA is TGTGCCAGCAGCTTGGGGACAGGCTCTGGAAACACCATATATTTT. It specifies CASSLGTGSGNTIYF.